These 8 T cell receptor beta chains were all obtained from the same sample, sequenced in a study of cytomegalovirus exposure and HLA in healthy donors. The PCR made use of 60 Vbeta and 13 Jbeta primers. Sequencing was performed with immunoSEQ multiplex PCR; in TCRdb, only in-frame clones are kept and a portion is missing. The sample shows roughly 49,000 clones, roughly four fifths of them seen only once. Sequencing was performed on PBMCs. The receptors come from a boy younger than 18 in good health and CMV-seropositive.

This clone has only a few counts. The chain couples TRBV5-1 to TRBJ1-4; possible D gene TRBD1, 6 bases. Trimming removed 3 bases at V and 8 bases at J, with 14 bases between. The CDR3 runs 14 residues. Germline loops: CDR1 SGHRS, CDR2 YFSETQ. The CDR3 region has the DNA TGCGCCAGCAGCTCGGCGGGGGCGAACGAAAAACTGTTTTTT. Protein: CASSSAGANEKLFF.

CDR3 DNA: TGTGCCAGCAGCTTAGGGCCCCTAGGTGCTGAGCAGTTCTTC. It translates to CASSLGPLGAEQFF. V is TRBV7-8 and J is TRBJ2-1; no clear D. There are 14 residues in the CDR3. Trimming stripped 1 base from V and 9 bases from J, with 13 bases between. The V gene's germline CDR1 is SGHVS and CDR2 FQNEAQ.

This clone was counted between two and nine times. The gene calls are TRBV5-4 and TRBJ2-3; the match to TRBD2 covers 8 bases. The CDR3 length is 16 residues. V dropped 0 bases and J dropped 4; count of bases not matched to a gene: 7. Germline V CDR1 and CDR2: SGHNT, YYREEE (reference sequence). The CDR3: CASSLAGGPRSDTQYF. Written as DNA, the CDR3 is TGTGCCAGCAGCTTGGCGGGGGGGCCTAGGTCAGATACGCAGTATTTT.

V and J are TRBV5-4 and TRBJ2-5, with TRBD2 identical over 10 bases. The germline V gene encodes CDR1 SGHNT and CDR2 YYREEE (reference sequence). The CDR3 totals 17 residues. Trimming at V came to 4 bases and at J to 0 bases, leaving 9 bases not matched to a gene. The CDR3 region has the DNA TGTGCCAGCAGCCCCCCTCGGGGGACTAGCGACCAAGAGACCCAGTACTTC. Amino acid sequence: CASSPPRGTSDQETQYF.

This clone came up a few times. The V call is TRBV5-1, the J call TRBJ2-3, with 10 bases identical to TRBD1. This CDR3 region has 17 residues. Trimming at V came to 4 bases and at J to 6 bases, leaving 14 bases not matched to a gene. CDR1 is SGHRS and CDR2 is YFSETQ in the germline V gene. The CDR3: CASSLQDRGWNRDTQYF. The CDR3, as DNA: TGCGCCAGCAGCCTCCAGGACAGGGGGTGGAATAGGGATACGCAGTATTTT.

The chain is built from TRBV5-6 and TRBJ1-2; tentative D call: TRBD1 (5 bases). The CDR3 totals 14 residues. Germline-derived CDR1 and CDR2 are SGHDT and YYEEEE. V was pared by 6 bases and J by 4 bases, with 16 bases between. The CDR3 nucleotides are TGTGCCAGCACCCTGGGGGGAGATTCCTATGGCTACACCTTC. It specifies CASTLGGDSYGYTF.

This clone was counted only a few times. The V call is TRBV6-6, the J call TRBJ1-2; TRBD1 might be the D (5 bases). The CDR3 spans 13 residues. Trimming took off 6 bases at V and 3 bases at J, with 11 bases between the two ends. The V gene's germline CDR1 is MNHNY and CDR2 SVGAGI (reference sequence). CDR3 region: CASREGEDYGYTF. CDR3 nucleotides: TGTGCCAGCAGGGAAGGGGAGGACTATGGCTACACCTTC.

The rearrangement uses TRBV7-6 and TRBJ2-1; 11 bases are a match to TRBD2. With V trimmed by 3 bases and J by 4 bases, 2 bases remained unmatched. CDR3 size: 15 residues. Germline V gene data show CDR1 as SGHVS and CDR2 as FNYEAQ. CDR3 coding DNA: TGTGCCAGCAGCTTCACTAGCGGGGGTTACAATGAGCAGTTCTTC. Protein sequence: CASSFTSGGYNEQFF.